What follows are 27 T cell receptor beta chains derived from one specimen sequenced in a study of T cells in Graves' hyperthyroidism and ophthalmopathy. TCR beta CDR3 region amplification was performed from RNA transcripts. The study used the HTBI primer set for a first-round RT-PCR of the TCR CDR3. TCRdb re-called the multiplex PCR reads through MiXCR, storing one row per CDR3 protein. Of approximately 560,000 distinct CDR3 sequences in the sample, roughly 14% are singletons; the top ten hold approximately 7%. The specimen was blood. The receptors were sampled from a woman between 25 and 40 years old with Graves' hyperthyroidism.

There are a few counts of this clonotype. The rearrangement joins TRBV6-1 to TRBJ2-3, with D maybe TRBD2 (6 bases). CDR3 size: 16 residues. V was pared by 5 bases and J by 0 bases, with 15 bases between. Germline assignment: CDR1 MNHNS and CDR2 SASEGT. Here the CDR3 reads CASSSKEGGSTDTQYF. DNA of the CDR3: TGTGCCAGCAGTTCAAAGGAGGGAGGTAGCACAGATACGCAGTATTTT.

This clonotype was counted between two and nine times. The chain joins TRBV6-2 or TRBV6-3 to TRBJ2-3, with D possibly called TRBD1 or TRBD2 (5 bases each). The CDR3 has 17 amino acids. Germline assignment: CDR1 MNHEY and CDR2 SVGEGT. The V end lost 7 bases, the J end lost 3 bases, and 23 bases lay between the germline ends. The DNA of the CDR3 is TGTGCCAGCACCAAAATACCCTCCGGGACGGGAACAGATACGCAGTATTTT. Translation gives CASTKIPSGTGTDTQYF.

J is TRBJ2-7 and V is TRBV13; the D is unclear. Germline V gene lookup returns CDR1 PRHDT and CDR2 FYEKMQ (reference sequence). This CDR3 has 17 amino acids. V shed 7 bases and J shed 5 bases, with 27 bases lying between them. CDR3 in amino acids: CASTKYSSAVNGHEQYF. The CDR3 coding sequence is TGTGCCAGCACCAAGTACTCCTCGGCGGTTAATGGCCACGAGCAGTACTTC.

This clonotype was seen repeatedly, ten times or more. The genes are TRBV7-9 and TRBJ2-7; D call uncertain. The CDR3 runs to 13 residues. With 2 bases removed from V and 4 bases from J, the gap between germline ends came to 9 bases. Germline CDR1 is SEHNR and CDR2 is FQNEAQ (reference sequence). The CDR3 here is CASSLYPAYEQYF. The DNA of the CDR3 is TGTGCCAGCAGCTTATACCCAGCTTACGAGCAGTACTTC.

CDR3 loop: CASSLVPASEPQHF. CDR3 nucleotides: TGTGCCAGCAGCTTAGTGCCAGCGAGCGAGCCCCAGCATTTT. V is TRBV7-2 and J is TRBJ1-5, with D unclear. The CDR3 runs 14 residues. Trimming stripped 1 base from V and 8 bases from J, with 12 bases between. The germline V gene has CDR1 SGHTA and CDR2 FQGNSA.

This clonotype was seen a few times. V is TRBV4-1 and J is TRBJ2-7; TRBD2 matches at 9 bases. CDR3 length equals 16 residues. The germline CDR1 and CDR2 sequences are MGHRA and YSYEKL. The V and J ends lost 1 base and 7 bases, in that order; junction bases with no gene match: 11. CDR3: CASSQVLAGAGREQYF. The CDR3 DNA reads as TGCGCCAGCAGCCAAGTACTAGCGGGTGCCGGGAGAGAGCAGTACTTC.

The table lists this clonotype with many counts. The rearrangement uses TRBV27 and TRBJ2-3; perhaps TRBD2 as D (6 bases). There are 16 residues in the CDR3. In germline, CDR1 is MNHEY, CDR2 SMNVEV (reference sequence). Trimming took 5 bases from V and 3 from J, leaving 18 bases between them. The CDR3 DNA reads TGTGCCAGCAGTCCAATAGGCGAGACTAGGACAGATACGCAGTATTTT. Protein product: CASSPIGETRTDTQYF.

In its sample, this clonotype was seen a few times. The rearrangement joins TRBV20-1 to TRBJ2-7, with TRBD1 matching over 11 bases. The germline CDR1 and CDR2 sequences are DFQATT and SNEGSKA (reference sequence). This CDR3 contains 12 residues. Trimming cost V 4 bases and J 9 bases; bases outside gene matches: 5. For the CDR3, the DNA is TGCAGTGCTACGGGACAGGGGGAGGTGCAGTACTTC. Protein product: CSATGQGEVQYF.

This clonotype was recorded at least ten times. This chain uses TRBV5-1 with TRBJ2-3, with TRBD2 identical over 8 bases. Germline assignment: CDR1 SGHRS and CDR2 YFSETQ. Trimming took 0 bases from V and 5 from J; bases not matched to a gene: 8. The CDR3 has 16 amino acids. The CDR3 reads CASSLADSGTVDTQYF. The CDR3 coding sequence is TGCGCCAGCAGCTTGGCCGATAGCGGGACGGTAGATACGCAGTATTTT.

This clonotype was counted ten times or more. The rearrangement joins TRBV28 to TRBJ1-1; maybe TRBD1 (6 bases). From germline, CDR1 is MDHEN and CDR2 SYDVKM. The CDR3 has 12 amino acids. Trimming pared 9 bases from V and 6 bases from J, leaving 14 bases between. CDR3 residues: CASTGFNAEAFF. CDR3 nucleotide sequence: TGTGCCAGTACAGGGTTTAACGCTGAAGCTTTCTTT. The complete variable domain, with remaining parts taken from reference TRBV28 and TRBJ1-1, reads DVKVTQSSRYLVKRTGEKVFLECVQDMDHENMFWYRQDPGLGLRLIYFSYDVKMKEKGDIPEGYSVSREKKERFSLILESASTNQTSMYLCASTGFNAEAFFGQGTRLTVV.

The sample holds many counts of this clonotype. The chain uses TRBV7-2 and TRBJ2-7; 7 bases are shared with TRBD1. J lost 0 bases, V lost 5 bases, and 7 bases had no gene match. Germline CDR1 reads SGHTA; CDR2 reads FQGNSA. This CDR3 region has 15 residues. The DNA of the CDR3 is TGTGCCAGCAGCGTCTCCGGGACAGTCTCCTACGAGCAGTACTTC. This gives the protein CASSVSGTVSYEQYF.

As concerns this clonotype: This clone may be a read error of a much larger clone one base away. The J gene is TRBJ2-5, the V gene TRBV27, with D perhaps TRBD2 (5 bases). The J call may be in error: the DNA end matches TRBJ2-1 better. Germline assignment: CDR1 MNHEY and CDR2 SMNVEV (reference sequence). This CDR3 contains 12 residues. CDR3 sequence reads: CASGLYQETQFF. In DNA form, the CDR3 reads TGTGCCAGCGGACTGTACCAAGAGACCCAGTTCTTC.

This clonotype was counted at least ten times. The chain uses TRBV13 and TRBJ2-7; D call uncertain. The CDR3 is 15 residues long. Germline V CDR1 and CDR2: PRHDT, FYEKMQ (reference sequence). The V gene lost 6 bases and the J gene lost 0 bases, with 15 bases spanning the gap. The CDR3 region has the DNA TGTGCCAGCAGGCCTTACACGTCTAGCTCCTACGAGCAGTACTTC. It specifies CASRPYTSSSYEQYF.

The table lists this clonotype with many counts. The chain uses TRBV18 and TRBJ1-5; D is undetermined. This CDR3 has 13 residues. Germline V gene data show CDR1 as KGHSH and CDR2 as LQKENI. V lost 3 bases, J lost 7 bases, and 10 bases lay in between. The CDR3 here is CASSPATRQPQHF. In nucleotides, the CDR3 is TGTGCCAGCTCACCGGCAACGCGGCAGCCCCAGCATTTT.

Only a few counts were recorded for this clonotype. V is TRBV24-1 and J is TRBJ2-3; 8 nucleotides agree with TRBD2. CDR1 is KGHDR and CDR2 is SFDVKD in the germline V gene. The CDR3 loop spans 15 amino acids. After removal of 5 bases from V and 2 bases from J, the junction contained 5 bases not matched to a gene. The CDR3 protein is CATSVTSGYTDTQYF. For the CDR3, the DNA is TGTGCCACCAGTGTAACTAGCGGATACACAGATACGCAGTATTTT.

This clonotype was picked up many times. The chain carries TRBV3-1 and TRBJ1-2, with D maybe TRBD1 (5 bases). V was clipped by 1 base and J by 7 bases, with 10 bases between them. The germline gives CDR1 LGHDT, CDR2 YNNKEL (reference sequence). The CDR3 has 13 amino acids. The CDR3 here is CASSQGGAVGYTF. CDR3 nucleotides: TGTGCCAGCAGCCAAGGCGGGGCGGTTGGCTACACCTTC.

The sample holds many counts of this clonotype. This chain links TRBV20-1 with TRBJ2-1; 8 bases are a match to TRBD2. With V trimmed by 4 bases and J by 3 bases, 11 bases remained unmatched. The CDR3 runs 16 residues. The V gene's germline CDR1 is DFQATT and CDR2 SNEGSKA (reference sequence). CDR3 bases: TGCAGTGCTAAATCCCGCCTAGCGGGTTACTACAATGAGCAGTTCTTC. Amino acids: CSAKSRLAGYYNEQFF.

The V call is TRBV10-3, the J call TRBJ1-1, with a weak D call TRBD1 (5 bases). Trimming pared 4 bases from V and 5 bases from J, leaving 8 bases between. Germline loops: CDR1 ENHRY, CDR2 SYGVKD. The CDR3 has 12 amino acids. CDR3: CAISVGGTEAFF. The CDR3 DNA reads TGTGCCATCAGTGTCGGGGGAACTGAAGCTTTCTTT.

This clonotype has at least ten counts. The rearrangement joins TRBV11-2 to TRBJ1-1; D call uncertain. Germline CDR1 SGHAT, CDR2 FQNNGV. Trimming pared 3 bases from V and 5 bases from J, leaving 10 bases between. The CDR3 has 13 amino acids. CDR3 sequence reads: CASSFQPRTEAFF. CDR3 coding DNA: TGTGCCAGCAGCTTTCAACCTAGGACTGAAGCTTTCTTT.

At least ten counts were recorded for this clonotype. Sequence at one end of the junction differs from germline and may be a read error. The rearrangement uses TRBV29-1 and TRBJ2-7, with TRBD1 matching over 10 bases. CDR3 length: 18 residues. Germline assignment: CDR1 SQVTM and CDR2 ANQGSEA. In DNA form, the CDR3 reads TGCACCGTTAGACAGGGGGCCCACACCCCACCCGGGTCGGGGGAGCAGTACTTC. It yields the protein CTVRQGAHTPPGSGEQYF.

This clonotype has at least ten counts. J is TRBJ2-1 and V is TRBV5-4; 9 bases map to TRBD2. V trimming: 9 bases; J trimming: 6 bases; junction bases outside the gene matches: 7. This CDR3 region has 13 residues. Germline loops: CDR1 SGHNT, CDR2 YYREEE (reference sequence). The CDR3 region is CAISGTSCNEQFF. CDR3 nucleotide sequence: TGTGCCATTTCCGGGACTAGCTGCAATGAGCAGTTCTTC.

At least ten counts were recorded for this clonotype. The genes are TRBV5-1 and TRBJ2-5, with TRBD1 matching over 9 bases. The CDR3 extends over 14 amino acids. CDR1 is SGHRS and CDR2 is YFSETQ in the germline V gene. Trimming took 3 bases from V and 5 from J; bases not matched to a gene: 5. The CDR3 here is CASSWTGVVETQYF. CDR3 bases: TGCGCCAGCAGCTGGACAGGGGTGGTGGAGACCCAGTACTTC. Full variable domain (missing parts from reference TRBV5-1 and TRBJ2-5): KAGVTQTPRYLIKTRGQQVTLSCSPISGHRSVSWYQQTPGQGLQFLFEYFSETQRNKGNFPGRFSGRQFSNSRSEMNVSTLELGDSALYLCASSWTGVVETQYFGPGTRLLVL.

This clonotype was seen repeatedly, ten times or more. The rearrangement links TRBV27 to TRBJ2-1; 8 bases agree with TRBD2. This CDR3 contains 17 residues. Trimming took 5 bases from V and 1 from J; bases not matched to a gene: 10. Germline lookup yields CDR1 MNHEY and CDR2 SMNVEV (reference sequence). The CDR3 DNA reads TGTGCCAGCAGTCCCCGACTAGCGTCTGGGTCCTACAATGAGCAGTTCTTC. This translates into CASSPRLASGSYNEQFF.

Regarding this clonotype: At one end the junction does not follow the germline gene, possibly because of a read error. The chain joins TRBV11-2 to TRBJ2-1; 7 nucleotides align to TRBD1. The CDR3 is 14 residues long. Germline V CDR1 and CDR2: SGHAT, FQNNGV. The CDR3, as DNA: TGTGCCAGCAGGCCGGGACAGTCCTACAATGGGCAGTTCTTC. It specifies CASRPGQSYNGQFF. Supplemented by reference TRBV11-2 and TRBJ2-1, the full variable domain reads EAGVAQSPRYKIIEKRQSVAFWCNPISGHATLYWYQQILGQGPKLLIQFQNNGVVDDSQLPKDRFSAERLKGVDSTLKIQPAKLEDSAVYLCASRPGQSYNGQFFGPGTRLTVL.

This clonotype showed up many times. The chain combines TRBV2 with TRBJ2-3, with D maybe TRBD1 (5 bases). V gave up 8 bases and J gave up 0 bases, with 15 bases separating them. The germline V gene encodes CDR1 SNHLY and CDR2 FYNNEI. CDR3 size: 15 residues. CDR3 in amino acids: CASVAGLGSTDTQYF. CDR3 nucleotides: TGTGCCAGCGTAGCAGGGTTAGGGAGCACAGATACGCAGTATTTT.

This clonotype was seen a few times. The chain uses TRBV6-2 or TRBV6-3 and TRBJ2-1, with D perhaps TRBD1 or TRBD2 (5 bases each). V lost 8 bases and J 8 bases, leaving 10 bases between the germline ends. The length of the CDR3 is 11 residues. Germline assignment: CDR1 MNHEY and CDR2 SVGEGT. CDR3 DNA sequence: TGTGCCAGCGGACGGGGCCATGAGCAGTTCTTC. Its translation: CASGRGHEQFF.

This clonotype was seen many times. This chain uses TRBV6-1 with TRBJ2-3, with 10 nucleotides matching TRBD1. The J segment lost 4 bases and the V segment lost 1 base, leaving 5 bases of the junction unmatched. The germline V gene encodes CDR1 MNHNS and CDR2 SASEGT. This CDR3 has 16 residues. Here the CDR3 DNA reads TGTGCCAGCAGTGAAGTCAGCGGACAGGGGGCAGATACGCAGTATTTT. The encoded protein is CASSEVSGQGADTQYF.